This TCR beta chain was sequenced for a study of CD8+ T cells in alopecia areata. The study, taken as a whole, reports: Clonality was higher in lesional than normal scalp, especially in alopecia totalis/universalis.

Extraction and reverse transcription of RNA yielded cDNA as the sequencing template. Sequencing used immunoSEQ multiplex PCR; TCRdb keeps in-frame clones, though not all of them. The sample contains a few hundred thousand clones, approximately 72% of which appear only once. There are 13 residues in the CDR3. Germline values: CDR1 GTSNPN, CDR2 SVGIG (reference sequence). V lost 2 bases, J lost 1 base, and 3 bases lay in between. A note on this clone: Its specificity is unknown.

Treatment indicated: oral pan-JAK inhibitor, 5-10 mg twice daily. The chain carries TRBV30 and TRBJ2-6; D remains ambiguous. Source: CD4+ T cells sorted from blood, taken at week 44, from a patient treated with tofacitinib. The receptor's source is a human donor with alopecia areata. DNA of the CDR3: TGTGCCTGGAGTCAGTCTGGGGCCAACGTCCTGACTTTC. Amino acid sequence: CAWSQSGANVLTF.